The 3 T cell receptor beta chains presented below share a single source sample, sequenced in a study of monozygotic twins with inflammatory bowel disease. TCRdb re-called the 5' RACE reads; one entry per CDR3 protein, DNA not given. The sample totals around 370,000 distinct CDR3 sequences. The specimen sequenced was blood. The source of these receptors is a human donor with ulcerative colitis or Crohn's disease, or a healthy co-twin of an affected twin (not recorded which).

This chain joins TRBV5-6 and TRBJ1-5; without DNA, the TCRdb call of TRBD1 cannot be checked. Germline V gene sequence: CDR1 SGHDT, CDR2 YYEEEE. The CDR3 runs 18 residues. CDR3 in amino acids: CASSLSVEGGQNNQPQHF.

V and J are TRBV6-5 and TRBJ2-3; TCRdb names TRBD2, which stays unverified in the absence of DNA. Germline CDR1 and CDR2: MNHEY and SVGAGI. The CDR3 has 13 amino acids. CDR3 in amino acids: CAVSGGIADTQYF.

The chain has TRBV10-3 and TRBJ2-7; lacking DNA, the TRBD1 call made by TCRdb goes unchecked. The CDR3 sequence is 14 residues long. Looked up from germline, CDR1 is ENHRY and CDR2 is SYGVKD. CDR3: CAISENRGPYEQYF.